The subject of this entry is one T cell receptor (beta chain). Antigen specificity is unknown. These data come from a study of cytomegalovirus exposure and HLA in healthy donors. Overall study findings and caveats: Associated with HLA alleles at 0.05 false discovery rate in a later analysis were fewer than 20,000 TCR beta sequences. Reported performance of the classifier showed diagnosis of cytomegalovirus status with high specificity and sensitivity. Some TCR beta chains (around 160 of them) were listed as cytomegalovirus-associated.

Vbeta (60) and Jbeta (13) primers were used in the PCR. TCRdb's table, derived via immunoSEQ multiplex PCR, lists solely in-frame clones and lacks some. The table lists over 150,000 clones, around 70% of them singletons, with just under 3% in the top ten. This sequence originates from a male donor in good health and CMV-seronegative. Sequencing used PBMCs.

In DNA, the CDR3 is TGTGCCAGCAGTTTGGGGCAGGGGGGCGGTCAGCCCCAGCATTTT. Its protein product is CASSLGQGGGQPQHF. The V gene is TRBV28, the J gene TRBJ1-5, with 7 positions matching TRBD1. After removal of 3 bases from V and 6 bases from J, the junction contained 8 bases not matched to a gene. Germline CDR1 MDHEN, CDR2 SYDVKM. The CDR3 has 15 residues.